This note documents a single TCR beta chain sequence. What it binds is unknown. CDR1 is SGHTA and CDR2 is FQGNSA in the germline V gene. The CDR3 is 13 residues long. V lost 5 bases and J lost 8; bases outside the gene matches: 8. Use of 60 Vbeta and 13 Jbeta primers characterized the PCR. Data came from immunoSEQ multiplex PCR; TCRdb stores just in-frame clones and leaves some out. Here the sample table reports 150,000 or so clones. The sample comes from a study of cytomegalovirus exposure and HLA in healthy donors. The overall study: Previous work identified roughly 120 million unique TCR beta sequences from 150 million to 200 million T cells. The study, taken as a whole, reports: Confirmation in vitro established that a few CMV-associated chains were specific for CMV antigens.

This chain connects TRBV7-2 to TRBJ1-1; 7 bases match TRBD1. This sequence originates from a man in his thirties or forties in good health and CMV-seronegative. Sequenced input: PBMCs. CDR3 in amino acids: CASSPRQGGEAFF. The CDR3 DNA reads as TGTGCCAGCAGCCCAAGACAGGGCGGGGAAGCTTTCTTT.